These 21 T cell receptor beta chains were all obtained from the same sample, sequenced in a study of blood T cell repertoires in COVID-19. The method was immunoSEQ multiplex PCR; TCRdb's version includes in-frame clones alone and lacks a portion of them. The sample has roughly 100,000 clones, roughly two thirds seen once. Source material: peripheral blood. These receptor sequences come from a man older than 75 with acute or convalescent COVID-19.

This sequence joins TRBV28 and TRBJ1-4; tentatively, D is TRBD1 (5 bases). Germline lookup yields CDR1 MDHEN and CDR2 SYDVKM. This CDR3 is built from 15 residues. Between the trimmed V and J ends, which lost 4 bases and 7 bases, there was a span of 16 bases. DNA for the CDR3: TGTGCCAGCAGTTCCCAATTGAGCGGGGGTGAAAAACTGTTTTTT. Translation gives CASSSQLSGGEKLFF.

For the CDR3, the DNA is TGTGCCATCAGTGGGGGGACAGGGGAAAAAATGAACACTGAAGCTTTCTTT. Residues: CAISGGTGEKMNTEAFF. The chain is built from TRBV10-3 and TRBJ1-1, with 10 bases identical to TRBD1. CDR1 and CDR2 (germline): ENHRY, SYGVKD. The CDR3 is 17 residues long. Trimming took 4 bases from V and 0 from J; bases not matched to a gene: 8.

The chain recombines TRBV2 with TRBJ2-7; 10 bases align to TRBD1. Germline loops: CDR1 SNHLY, CDR2 FYNNEI. The CDR3 sequence is 17 residues long. After removal of 4 bases from V and 4 bases from J, the junction contained 13 bases not matched to a gene. The CDR3 DNA sequence: TGTGCCAGCAGTGGAGAGCGTCCGGGACAGGGGCTTTACGAGCAGTACTTC. The encoded protein is CASSGERPGQGLYEQYF.

V is TRBV19 and J is TRBJ2-4, with a possible D match to TRBD2 (6 bases). CDR3 length: 15 residues. V was shortened by 1 base and J by 8 bases, with 15 bases between the two germline ends. Germline V gene sequence: CDR1 LNHDA, CDR2 SQIVND (reference sequence). CDR3 amino acids: CASSIVGGGAHIQYF. Here the CDR3 DNA reads TGTGCCAGTAGTATAGTTGGGGGAGGTGCGCACATTCAGTACTTC.

This chain connects TRBV19 to TRBJ1-1; 7 positions match TRBD1. The CDR3 has 14 amino acids. Trimming cost V 8 bases and J 5 bases; bases outside gene matches: 11. The germline V gene encodes CDR1 LNHDA and CDR2 SQIVND (reference sequence). The CDR3 DNA is TGTGCCAGTGCTTATTCAGGGGGAAGGACTGAAGCTTTCTTT. Translated, it gives CASAYSGGRTEAFF.

This clone has just a few counts. V gene TRBV4-2 combines with J gene TRBJ1-6; 7 bases are shared with TRBD1. CDR1 is LGHNA, CDR2 YNFKEQ, per germline. The CDR3 spans 19 residues. V lost 0 bases to trimming and J lost 7 bases; unmatched junction nucleotides: 15. CDR3 sequence reads: CASSQDLISGAGGNSPLHF. CDR3 in DNA: TGTGCCAGCAGCCAAGATTTAATATCAGGGGCAGGGGGAAATTCACCCCTCCACTTT.

The chain is built from TRBV19 and TRBJ2-3, with a possible D match to TRBD2 (6 bases). V lost 4 bases to trimming and J lost 2 bases, with 16 bases between them. The CDR3 runs to 16 residues. Germline CDR1 LNHDA, CDR2 SQIVND (reference sequence). Here the CDR3 reads CASSTSGGTVTDTQYF. DNA for the CDR3: TGTGCCAGTAGTACATCCGGGGGAACCGTCACAGATACGCAGTATTTT.

This rearrangement joins TRBV18 to TRBJ1-6; D may be TRBD1 (5 bases). This CDR3 region has 14 residues. V shed 5 bases and J shed 11 bases, with 16 bases lying between them. From germline, CDR1 is KGHSH and CDR2 LQKENI. The CDR3 loop reads CASSRIPGEPPLHF. In DNA form, the CDR3 reads TGTGCCAGCTCAAGAATACCGGGGGAGCCACCCCTCCACTTT.

The rearrangement links TRBV19 to TRBJ1-1; D not certain. In germline, CDR1 is LNHDA, CDR2 SQIVND (reference sequence). This CDR3 has 11 residues. V was shortened by 5 bases and J by 11 bases, with 12 bases between the two germline ends. Here the CDR3 DNA reads TGTGCCAGTAGTGCGGCTTTTAAGGCTTTCTTT. Protein: CASSAAFKAFF.

Worth noting for this clone: This specimen includes other DNA sequences encoding the same CDR3. The chain couples TRBV7-2 to TRBJ2-2; possible D gene TRBD1, 6 bases. Looked up from germline, CDR1 is SGHTA and CDR2 is FQGNSA. The CDR3 covers 14 residues. V was trimmed by 3 bases and J by 4 bases, leaving 9 bases between them. The CDR3 nucleotides read TGTGCCAGCAGCTTCCAGGGGACCACCGGGGAGCTGTTTTTT. Its translation is CASSFQGTTGELFF.

This sequence joins TRBV28 and TRBJ1-6, with a tentative D call TRBD1 (6 bases). V dropped 8 bases and J dropped 13 bases, with 15 bases sitting between them. Germline CDR1 and CDR2: MDHEN and SYDVKM. This CDR3 spans 12 amino acids. The CDR3 sequence: CASQLQGKPLHF. For the CDR3, the DNA is TGTGCCAGCCAACTACAGGGAAAGCCCCTCCACTTT.

The chain uses TRBV5-1 and TRBJ2-5; 11 bases map to TRBD2. The CDR3 contains 16 residues. CDR1 is SGHRS, CDR2 YFSETQ, per germline. The junction had 5 bases not matched to a gene; V was cut back by 1 base and J by 3 bases. CDR3 nucleotides: TGCGCCAGCAGCTTGATGGGACTAGCGGACAAAGAGACCCAGTACTTC. Its translation is CASSLMGLADKETQYF.

This chain connects TRBV28 to TRBJ1-2, with 8 bases aligning to TRBD1. V shed 5 bases, J shed 4 bases, and the junction held 3 bases outside the gene matches. The CDR3 totals 13 residues. Germline V CDR1 and CDR2: MDHEN, SYDVKM. Here the CDR3 reads CASSTGGSYGYTF. CDR3 DNA sequence: TGTGCCAGCAGTACAGGGGGTTCCTATGGCTACACCTTC.

This chain links TRBV11-3 with TRBJ2-7; 7 bases agree with TRBD2. There are 14 residues in the CDR3. The germline CDR1 and CDR2 sequences are SGHNT and YENEEA. Losses at the gene ends were 5 bases for V and 2 bases for J; bases not matched to a gene: 6. CDR3 residues: CASSARDYPYEQYF. DNA for the CDR3: TGTGCCAGCAGCGCCCGGGACTATCCCTACGAGCAGTACTTC.

The genes are TRBV5-1 and TRBJ2-5; 9 bases are a match to TRBD2. This CDR3 is built from 15 residues. Per the germline V gene, CDR1 is SGHRS and CDR2 is YFSETQ. Trimming at V came to 2 bases and at J to 4 bases, leaving 6 bases not matched to a gene. This chain's CDR3 is CASSFSGRVGETQYF. In DNA form, the CDR3 reads TGCGCCAGCAGCTTTAGCGGGAGAGTGGGAGAGACCCAGTACTTC.

The chain employs TRBV2 and TRBJ1-5, with a tentative D call TRBD1 (6 bases). V lost 3 bases to trimming and J lost 4 bases, with 10 bases between them. There are 14 residues in the CDR3. Germline CDR1 SNHLY, CDR2 FYNNEI. As DNA, the CDR3 is TGTGCCAGCAGTGAGATAGGGGGTAATCAGCCCCAGCATTTT. This gives the protein CASSEIGGNQPQHF.

This clone was seen only a few times. The CDR3 region has the DNA TGTGCCAGTAGTGACTCAGGGGGCCTTTGGGAGACCCAGTACTTC. Translating gives CASSDSGGLWETQYF. V and J are TRBV19 and TRBJ2-5; 8 bases align to TRBD1. V lost 5 bases, J lost 5 bases, and 10 bases stayed unmatched. The germline V gene encodes CDR1 LNHDA and CDR2 SQIVND (reference sequence). The CDR3 totals 15 residues.

The V call is TRBV29-1, the J call TRBJ2-5, with 8 bases matching TRBD2. Germline V CDR1 and CDR2: SQVTM, ANQGSEA. J was trimmed by 4 bases and V by 3 bases; bases with no gene match: 7. This CDR3 region has 14 residues. The CDR3 loop is CSVDRGGRRETQYF. CDR3 coding DNA: TGCAGCGTTGACCGGGGCGGGAGGCGAGAGACCCAGTACTTC.

This chain connects TRBV4-2 to TRBJ2-7; TRBD2 might be the D (6 bases). Germline CDR1 is LGHNA and CDR2 is YNFKEQ. This CDR3 has 14 residues. Trimming cost V 0 bases and J 1 base, with 7 bases left between them. CDR3 region: CASSQEAGSYEQYF. DNA for the CDR3: TGTGCCAGCAGCCAAGAGGCGGGGTCCTACGAGCAGTACTTC.

The sample holds a few counts of this clone. The chain joins TRBV7-2 to TRBJ2-1; 7 bases map to TRBD2. Germline V CDR1 and CDR2: SGHTA, FQGNSA. The CDR3 totals 14 residues. Trimming at V came to 1 base and at J to 14 bases, leaving 11 bases not matched to a gene. In DNA form, the CDR3 reads TGTGCCAGCAGCTTAGTCCTACGGGAGGTTCGGAAGTTCTTC. It translates to CASSLVLREVRKFF.

The gene calls are TRBV20-1 and TRBJ2-5, with D maybe TRBD2 (5 bases). Trimming shortened V by 4 bases and J by 5 bases, and 11 bases separated the two germline ends. The CDR3 has 12 residues. The germline V gene has CDR1 DFQATT and CDR2 SNEGSKA (reference sequence). The CDR3 coding sequence is TGCAGTGCTATTGAACTAGGGGAGACCCAGTACTTC. Its protein product is CSAIELGETQYF.